This TCR beta chain was obtained from a study of T cell responses to AZD1222 COVID-19 vaccine. As for the study in general: Analysis merged second doses at about 4 or about 12 weeks.

Study conclusions and caveats: Targets within unmutated variant regions were reportedly found for nearly half of spike-specific TCRs. The study found Spike-specific TCR breadth and depth rose after two AZD1222 doses. Baseline seropositives among AZD1222 recipients totaled only 5 to 7.

A word on this clone: Its antigen is currently unknown. The same CDR3 also results from other DNA sequences found in this sample.

Sequenced by immunoSEQ multiplex PCR; TCRdb stores in-frame clones only, minus some. Among 75,000 to 95,000 clones listed, 88% were seen once. The CDR3 has 14 residues. Trimming pared 1 base from V and 0 bases from J, leaving 6 bases between. Germline CDR1 reads SGHTA; CDR2 reads FQGNSA. This sample comprised peripheral blood, obtained on day 0 of AZD1222 vaccination. This chain uses TRBV7-2 with TRBJ1-1; no reliable D call. This clonotype originated in an adult in good health. DNA for the CDR3: TGTGCCAGCAGCTTAGGATCGGTGAACACTGAAGCTTTCTTT. Translating gives CASSLGSVNTEAFF.